This T cell receptor beta chain was sequenced in a study of shared clonotypes between healthy human individuals. Germline CDR1 LNHDA, CDR2 SQIVND (reference sequence). This CDR3 contains 14 residues. The V gene end was trimmed by 8 bases and the J gene end by 6 bases; junction bases not matched to a gene: 6. CD8 memory was a combination that joined CD45RO+ cells with CCR7-negative CD45RA+ TemRA cells. This clone has just a few counts. Its specificity is not known. Source study methods: Filtering was not the same, since immunoSEQ gave junction-only sequences without quality scores. Libraries were prepared by immunoSEQ multiplex PCR; TCRdb keeps only in-frame clonotypes and omits some of them. V, J and clone size are taken as reported in that table, and D and trimming were inferred from the DNA itself. This sample has 600,000 to 750,000 clones, with roughly 87% found just once. Findings and caveats of the study: A handful of donors showed sharing of approximately 5% of naive CD4 clonotypes. At large depth, rarefaction still showed sorted-subset sequencing to be incomplete.

The sequence came from a young man in good health. Some clones in this sample may be carry-over from other donors' samples. The chain combines TRBV19 with TRBJ2-1; 11 nucleotides agree with TRBD2. Sequencing used memory CD8+ T cells from PBMCs. As to subset: CD45RO+ cells pooled with CCR7-negative TemRA cells. CDR3 coding DNA: TGTGCCAGTTATAGCGGGAGGGCCCCCAATGAGCAGTTCTTC. It codes for CASYSGRAPNEQFF. The whole variable domain, filled in from reference TRBV19 and TRBJ2-1, reads DGGITQSPKYLFRKEGQNVTLSCEQNLNHDAMYWYRQDPGQGLRLIYYSQIVNDFQKGDIAEGYSVSREKKESFPLTVTSAQKNPTAFYLCASYSGRAPNEQFFGPGTRLTVL.